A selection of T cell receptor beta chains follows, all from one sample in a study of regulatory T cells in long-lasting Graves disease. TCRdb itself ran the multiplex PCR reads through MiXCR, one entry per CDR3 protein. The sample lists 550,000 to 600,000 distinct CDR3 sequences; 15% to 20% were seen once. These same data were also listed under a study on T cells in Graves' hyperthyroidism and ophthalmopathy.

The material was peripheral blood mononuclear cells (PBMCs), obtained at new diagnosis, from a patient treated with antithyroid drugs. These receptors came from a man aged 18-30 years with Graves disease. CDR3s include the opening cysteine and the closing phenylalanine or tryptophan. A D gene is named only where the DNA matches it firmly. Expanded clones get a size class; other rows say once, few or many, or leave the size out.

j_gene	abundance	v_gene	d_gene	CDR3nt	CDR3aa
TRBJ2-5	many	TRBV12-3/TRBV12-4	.	TGTGCCAGCAGTTTAGCAGAGAGGGAGACCCAGTACTTC	CASSLAERETQYF
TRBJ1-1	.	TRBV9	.	TGTGCCAGCAGCGTCGACACGGGGAACACTGAAGCTTTCTTT	CASSVDTGNTEAFF
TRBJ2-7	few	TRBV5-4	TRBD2	TGTGCCAGCAGCGCGGCGGGGGGAGTTAACTCCTACGAGCAGTACTTC	CASSAAGGVNSYEQYF
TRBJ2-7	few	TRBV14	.	TGTGCCAGCAGCCAAATCCCTTACGAGCAGTACTTC	CASSQIPYEQYF
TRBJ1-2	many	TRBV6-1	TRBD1	TGTGCCAGCAGGGAGGACCTTGGGACAGCCTATGGCTACACCTTC	CASREDLGTAYGYTF
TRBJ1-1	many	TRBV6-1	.	TGTGCCAGCCTTGGGGGGGTCCCGAACACTGAAGCTTTCTTT	CASLGGVPNTEAFF
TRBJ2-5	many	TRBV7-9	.	TGTGCCAGCAGCTCAGCAAGTGGGTTTCAAGAGACCCAGTACTTC	CASSSASGFQETQYF
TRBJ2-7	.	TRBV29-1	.	TGCAGCGTTAAAGAAGCTTACGAGCAGTACTTC	CSVKEAYEQYF
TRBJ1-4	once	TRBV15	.	TGTGCCACCAGCATTCAGGGTGGTCTGGAAAAACTGTTTTTT	CATSIQGGLEKLFF
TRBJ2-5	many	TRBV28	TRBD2	TGTGCCAGCAGCCTGGGGGGGTACCAAGAGACCCAGTACTTC	CASSLGGYQETQYF
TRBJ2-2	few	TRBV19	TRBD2	TGTGCCACCCACCTAGCGGGAGGGCTGGGCACCGGGGAGCTGTTTTTT	CATHLAGGLGTGELFF
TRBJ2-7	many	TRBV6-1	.	TGTGCCAGCCGACCCGTATTAAGGGGCTACGAGCAGTACTTC	CASRPVLRGYEQYF
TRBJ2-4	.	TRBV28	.	TGTGCCAGCAGCCATACCTTATTAACCGGGGACATTCAGTACTTC	CASSHTLLTGDIQYF
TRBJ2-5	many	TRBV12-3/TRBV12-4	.	TGTGCCAGCAGTGGCCTCGGGGGCTGGGAGACCCAGTACTTC	CASSGLGGWETQYF
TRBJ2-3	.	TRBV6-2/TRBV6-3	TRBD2	TGTGCCAGCAGACCACTTAGCGGGTACACAGATACGCGGTATTTT	CASRPLSGYTDTRYF
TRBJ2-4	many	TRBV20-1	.	TGCAGTGCTAGAGTTGGGTTGACTTCGGACATTCAGTACTTC	CSARVGLTSDIQYF
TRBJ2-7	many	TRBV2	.	TGTGCCAGCAGTACGGTCCTCTCCTACGAGCAGTACTTC	CASSTVLSYEQYF
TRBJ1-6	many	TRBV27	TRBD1	TGTGCCAGCAGTCCAAGGGACAGGGTCGGGTATTCACCCCTCCACTTT	CASSPRDRVGYSPLHF